Sequencing of this T cell receptor beta chain was carried out in a study of technical replicates of blood from a handful of donors. With 4 bases clipped from V and 0 bases from J, the junction kept 10 bases outside the gene matches. Germline lookup yields CDR1 SGHNT and CDR2 YYREEE (reference sequence). This CDR3 is built from 16 residues. Sequencing was performed with immunoSEQ multiplex PCR; in TCRdb, only in-frame clones are kept and a portion is missing. Among tens of thousands of clones listed, 81% were seen once. This rearrangement joins TRBV5-4 to TRBJ2-7; 7 nucleotides match TRBD2. This clonotype originated in a human donor in good health. Some clones in this sample may be carry-over from other donors' samples. Sequencing was performed on PBMCs. This CDR3 reads CASSRGERGGSYEQYF. Here the CDR3 DNA reads TGTGCCAGCAGCAGAGGGGAGCGGGGAGGCTCCTACGAGCAGTACTTC.